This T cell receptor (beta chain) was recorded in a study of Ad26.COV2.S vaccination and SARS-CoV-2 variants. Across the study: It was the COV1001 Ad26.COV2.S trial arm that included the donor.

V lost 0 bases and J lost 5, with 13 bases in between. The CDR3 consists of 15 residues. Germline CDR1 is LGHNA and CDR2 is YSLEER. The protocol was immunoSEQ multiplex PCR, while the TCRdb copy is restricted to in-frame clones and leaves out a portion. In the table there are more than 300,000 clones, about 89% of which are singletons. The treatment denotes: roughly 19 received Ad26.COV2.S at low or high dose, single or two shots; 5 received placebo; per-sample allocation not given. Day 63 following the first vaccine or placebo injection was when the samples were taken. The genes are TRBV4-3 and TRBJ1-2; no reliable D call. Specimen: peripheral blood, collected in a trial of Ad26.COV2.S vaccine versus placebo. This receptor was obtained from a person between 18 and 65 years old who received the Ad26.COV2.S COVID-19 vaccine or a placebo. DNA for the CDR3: TGCGCCAGCAGCCAAGATCGGCGAATTCGGTATGGCTACACCTTC. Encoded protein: CASSQDRRIRYGYTF.